This passage covers 17 T cell receptor beta chains from one sample sequenced in a study of blood T cells in healthy people across ages. Then a second PCR, running roughly 7 to 11 cycles, was carried out with a sample-barcoded 5' primer and a J-beta primer mix. TCRdb ran MiXCR on the 5' RACE reads and lists one entry per CDR3 protein. The table lists roughly 1.5 million distinct CDR3 sequences, 35% to 45% of them singletons, with more than 4% in the top ten. The sequencing input was blood. Receptors were obtained from a young woman in good health.

The chain uses TRBV15 and TRBJ1-5; no clear D gene. CDR1 LNHNV and CDR2 YYDKDF come from the germline V gene (reference sequence). CDR3 length: 15 residues. The V and J ends lost 2 bases and 0 bases respectively, with 8 bases between them. The CDR3 DNA follows: TGTGCCACCAGCAGATCAAATTATAGCAATCAGCCCCAGCATTTT. Translation gives CATSRSNYSNQPQHF.

CDR3 DNA sequence: TGTGCCAGCAGCGTCGGGACAGCCCCCAGGAGTGGCTACACCTTC. This gives the protein CASSVGTAPRSGYTF. This chain links TRBV9 with TRBJ1-2; 7 bases fit TRBD1. The CDR3 covers 15 residues. Germline V gives CDR1 SGDLS, CDR2 YYNGEE. Trimming took 2 bases from V and 7 from J; bases not matched to a gene: 11.

Worth noting for this clonotype: One end of the junction does not line up with germline, which may come from a read error. The chain employs TRBV4-1 and TRBJ2-3; the D gene is possibly TRBD2 (5 bases). CDR3 size: 14 residues. Germline V CDR1 and CDR2: MGHRA, YSYEKL. This CDR3 is CANSQSPAGDTQYF. CDR3 DNA: TGCGCCAACAGCCAATCACCGGCGGGTGATACGCAGTATTTT.

This chain connects TRBV18 to TRBJ2-1; D might be TRBD2 (5 bases). Deletions cut 0 bases from V and 4 bases from J, with 10 bases between. Germline assignment: CDR1 KGHSH and CDR2 LQKENI. The CDR3 consists of 15 residues. This CDR3 is CASSPPMQRYNEQFF. The CDR3 bases are TGTGCCAGCTCACCACCGATGCAGCGGTACAATGAGCAGTTCTTC.

The V and J genes are TRBV18 and TRBJ2-1; TRBD1 matches 7 bases. This CDR3 has 14 amino acids. Trimming at V came to 0 bases and at J to 9 bases, leaving 5 bases not matched to a gene. The germline gives CDR1 KGHSH, CDR2 LQKENI. CDR3 nucleotide sequence: TGTGCCAGCTCACCACCGCAGGGGGTAAGTGAGCAGTTCTTC. Translating it yields CASSPPQGVSEQFF.

About this clonotype itself: One end of the junction fails to match germline, which may point to a read error. J is TRBJ2-1 and V is TRBV7-2; maybe TRBD2 (5 bases). The J call is uncertain, as TRBJ2-7 better fits the DNA end. Germline CDR1 is SGHTA and CDR2 is FQGNSA. This CDR3 contains 13 residues. DNA for the CDR3: TGTGCCAGCAGCGTAGCGCCCTTCAATGAGCAGTACTTC. It is translated as CASSVAPFNEQYF.

The V gene is TRBV20-1, the J gene TRBJ1-2; D perhaps matches TRBD1 (6 bases). With 7 bases removed from V and 3 bases from J, the gap between germline ends came to 12 bases. CDR1 and CDR2 (germline): DFQATT, SNEGSKA (reference sequence). The CDR3 has 12 residues. The CDR3 bases are TGCAGTGGACCGGACAGTTACTATGGCTACACCTTC. It codes for CSGPDSYYGYTF.

The gene calls are TRBV27 and TRBJ1-6, with unresolved D. From germline, CDR1 is MNHEY and CDR2 SMNVEV (reference sequence). This CDR3 contains 13 residues. V gave up 6 bases and J gave up 10 bases, with 13 bases separating them. CDR3 DNA sequence: TGTGCCAGCAGCCTCATAGTCCTCTCACCCCTCCACTTT. It specifies CASSLIVLSPLHF.

The chain uses TRBV4-2 and TRBJ2-7; maybe TRBD2 (5 bases). V lost 1 base and J lost 2, with 12 bases in between. This CDR3 region has 15 residues. In germline, CDR1 is LGHNA, CDR2 YNFKEQ. The CDR3 loop reads CASSQVSSGPYEQYF. CDR3 nucleotides: TGTGCCAGCAGCCAAGTATCAAGCGGCCCCTACGAGCAGTACTTC.

The chain couples TRBV3-1 to TRBJ2-5; a possible D gene is TRBD1 (5 bases). With 1 base removed from V and 4 bases from J, the gap between germline ends came to 16 bases. Germline CDR1 is LGHDT and CDR2 is YNNKEL (reference sequence). The CDR3 loop spans 16 amino acids. The CDR3 bases are TGTGCCAGCAGCCAAGGCGTAGGGGTTTTTGGAGAGACCCAGTACTTC. Residues: CASSQGVGVFGETQYF.

The chain has TRBV4-2 and TRBJ2-4; D remains ambiguous. With the DNA end fitting TRBJ2-7 better, the J assignment may be wrong. The CDR3 sequence is 13 residues long. CDR1 and CDR2 from the germline V gene are LGHNA and YNFKEQ. The CDR3, as DNA: TGTGCCAGCAGTAGAGCGTCGACCTACGAGCAGTACTTC. It specifies CASSRASTYEQYF.

The genes are TRBV27 and TRBJ2-1, with D possibly matching TRBD2 (6 bases). This CDR3 is built from 17 residues. Germline assignment: CDR1 MNHEY and CDR2 SMNVEV (reference sequence). Trimming shortened V by 6 bases and J by 3 bases, and 21 bases separated the two germline ends. This chain's CDR3 is CASSLKPGVVGYNEQFF. The CDR3 bases are TGTGCCAGCAGCCTGAAGCCGGGGGTTGTGGGCTACAATGAGCAGTTCTTC.

Only a few counts were recorded for this clonotype. V and J are TRBV29-1 and TRBJ1-1; D is uncertain. CDR1 is SQVTM and CDR2 is ANQGSEA in the germline V gene. This CDR3 has 14 amino acids. V was shortened by 1 base and J by 0 bases, with 9 bases between the two germline ends. CDR3 loop: CSVEGLRLNTEAFF. CDR3 sequence (DNA): TGCAGCGTTGAAGGGCTAAGGTTGAACACTGAAGCTTTCTTT.

This clonotype was recorded a few times. This chain links TRBV29-1 with TRBJ2-1; no reliable D call. Per the germline V gene, CDR1 is SQVTM and CDR2 is ANQGSEA. The CDR3 contains 11 residues. V was trimmed by 1 base and J by 10 bases, leaving 8 bases between them. CDR3 protein: CSVEGAREQFF. The DNA of the CDR3 is TGCAGCGTTGAAGGGGCTAGAGAGCAGTTCTTC.

This chain's CDR3 is CASSAVLAGSAGELFF. As DNA, the CDR3 is TGTGCCAGCAGCGCAGTGCTAGCGGGATCCGCCGGGGAGCTGTTTTTT. V and J are TRBV9 and TRBJ2-2, with TRBD2 matching over 9 bases. With V trimmed by 3 bases and J by 6 bases, 9 bases remained unmatched. The CDR3 sequence is 16 residues long. Germline V gene lookup returns CDR1 SGDLS and CDR2 YYNGEE. Full variable domain (outside the CDR3, taken from reference TRBV9 and TRBJ2-2): DSGVTQTPKHLITATGQRVTLRCSPRSGDLSVYWYQQSLDQGLQFLIQYYNGEERAKGNILERFSAQQFPDLHSELNLSSLELGDSALYFCASSAVLAGSAGELFFGEGSRLTVL.

This clonotype occurred a few times. V is TRBV7-2 and J is TRBJ2-7; D is uncertain. The CDR3 spans 14 residues. Trimming stripped 4 bases from V and 0 bases from J, with 10 bases between. Germline CDR1 and CDR2: SGHTA and FQGNSA. The CDR3 sequence is CASSYGRVSYEQYF. CDR3 in DNA: TGTGCCAGCAGCTACGGACGGGTCTCCTACGAGCAGTACTTC.

This clonotype was counted only a few times. V and J are TRBV12-3 or TRBV12-4 and TRBJ2-1; D call uncertain. The germline V and J ends were trimmed by 2 bases and 5 bases, with 7 bases remaining between them. The CDR3 consists of 13 residues. CDR3 nucleotide sequence: TGTGCCAGCAGTTTAAACTGGAACAATGAGCAGTTCTTC. It encodes CASSLNWNNEQFF.